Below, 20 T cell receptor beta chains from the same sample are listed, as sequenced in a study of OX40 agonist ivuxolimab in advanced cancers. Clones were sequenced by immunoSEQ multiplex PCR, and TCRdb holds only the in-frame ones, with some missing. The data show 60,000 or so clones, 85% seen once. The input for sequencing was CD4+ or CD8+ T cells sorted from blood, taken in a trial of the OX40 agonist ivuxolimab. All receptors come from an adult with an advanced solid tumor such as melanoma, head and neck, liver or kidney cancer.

CDR3 nucleotide sequence: TGTGCCAGCAGCTTGACAGGGGCGATCTACAATGAGCAGTTCTTC. This codes for CASSLTGAIYNEQFF. The gene calls are TRBV6-6 and TRBJ2-1, with TRBD1 matching over 8 bases. Looked up from germline, CDR1 is MNHNY and CDR2 is SVGAGI (reference sequence). J gave up 3 bases and V 6 bases, and 7 bases lay outside the gene matches. The CDR3 has 15 residues.

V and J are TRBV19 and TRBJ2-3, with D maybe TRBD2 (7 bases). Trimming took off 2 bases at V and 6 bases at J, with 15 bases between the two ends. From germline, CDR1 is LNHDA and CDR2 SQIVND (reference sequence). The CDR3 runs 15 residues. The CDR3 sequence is CASSIPGEGRDTQYF. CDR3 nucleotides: TGTGCCAGTAGTATACCAGGGGAGGGTCGGGATACGCAGTATTTT.

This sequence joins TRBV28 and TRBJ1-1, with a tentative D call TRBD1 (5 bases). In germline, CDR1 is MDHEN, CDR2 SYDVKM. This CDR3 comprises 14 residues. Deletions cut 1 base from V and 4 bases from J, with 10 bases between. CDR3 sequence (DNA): TGTGCCAGCAGTTTATCGGCAGGGCGCACTGAAGCTTTCTTT. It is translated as CASSLSAGRTEAFF.

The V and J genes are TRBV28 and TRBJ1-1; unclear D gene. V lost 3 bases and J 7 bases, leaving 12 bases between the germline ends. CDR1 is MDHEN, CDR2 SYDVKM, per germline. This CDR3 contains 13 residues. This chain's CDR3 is CASSFAGDSEAFF. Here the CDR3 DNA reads TGTGCCAGCAGTTTTGCCGGAGATAGTGAAGCTTTCTTT.

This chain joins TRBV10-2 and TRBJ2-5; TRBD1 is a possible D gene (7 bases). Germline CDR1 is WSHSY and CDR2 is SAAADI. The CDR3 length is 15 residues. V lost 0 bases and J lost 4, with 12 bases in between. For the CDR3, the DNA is TGCGCCAGCAGTGAGTCAAGTCAGGGGGGAGAGACCCAGTACTTC. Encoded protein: CASSESSQGGETQYF.

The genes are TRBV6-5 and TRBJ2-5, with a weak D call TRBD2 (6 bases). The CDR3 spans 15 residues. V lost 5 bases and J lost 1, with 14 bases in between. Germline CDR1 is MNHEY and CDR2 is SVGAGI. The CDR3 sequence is CASSIKGRPQETQYF. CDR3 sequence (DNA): TGTGCCAGCAGTATTAAGGGGAGGCCCCAAGAGACCCAGTACTTC.

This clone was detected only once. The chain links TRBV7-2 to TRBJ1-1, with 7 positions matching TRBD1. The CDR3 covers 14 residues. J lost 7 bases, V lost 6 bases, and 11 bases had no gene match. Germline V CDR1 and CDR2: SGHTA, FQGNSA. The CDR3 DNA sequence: TGTGCCAGCAGTTTTTTCTACGGGACAGATGAAGCTTTCTTT. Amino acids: CASSFFYGTDEAFF.

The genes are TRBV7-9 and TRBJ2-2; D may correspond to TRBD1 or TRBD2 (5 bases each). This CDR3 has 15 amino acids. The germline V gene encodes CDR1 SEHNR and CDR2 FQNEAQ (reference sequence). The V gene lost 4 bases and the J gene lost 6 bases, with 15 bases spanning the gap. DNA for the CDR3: TGTGCCAGCAGCTCCACGACCGGGACGGCCGGGGAGCTGTTTTTT. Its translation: CASSSTTGTAGELFF.

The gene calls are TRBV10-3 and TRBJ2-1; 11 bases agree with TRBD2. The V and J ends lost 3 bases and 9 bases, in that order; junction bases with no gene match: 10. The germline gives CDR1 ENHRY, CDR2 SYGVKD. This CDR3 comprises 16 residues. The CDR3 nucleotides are TGTGCCATCAGTGACCCGAGTAGCGGGAGGGAAAGTGAGCAGTTCTTC. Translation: CAISDPSSGRESEQFF.

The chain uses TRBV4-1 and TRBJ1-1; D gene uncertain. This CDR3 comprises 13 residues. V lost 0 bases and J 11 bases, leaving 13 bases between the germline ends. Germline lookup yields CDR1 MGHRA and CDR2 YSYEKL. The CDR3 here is CASSQDLARRAFF. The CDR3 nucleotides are TGCGCCAGCAGCCAAGATCTGGCGAGAAGGGCTTTCTTT.

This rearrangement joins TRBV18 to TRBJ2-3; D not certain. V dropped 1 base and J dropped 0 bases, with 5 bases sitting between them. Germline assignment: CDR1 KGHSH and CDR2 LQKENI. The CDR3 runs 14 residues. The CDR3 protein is CASSPRSSTDTQYF. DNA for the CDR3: TGTGCCAGCTCACCACGCTCCAGCACAGATACGCAGTATTTT.

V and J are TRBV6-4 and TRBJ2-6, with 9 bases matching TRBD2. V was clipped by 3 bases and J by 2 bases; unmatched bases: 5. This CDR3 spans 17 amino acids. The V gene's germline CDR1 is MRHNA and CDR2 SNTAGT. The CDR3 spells CASSEVAGEAGANVLTF. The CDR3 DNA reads TGTGCCAGCAGTGAAGTAGCGGGAGAGGCTGGGGCCAACGTCCTGACTTTC.

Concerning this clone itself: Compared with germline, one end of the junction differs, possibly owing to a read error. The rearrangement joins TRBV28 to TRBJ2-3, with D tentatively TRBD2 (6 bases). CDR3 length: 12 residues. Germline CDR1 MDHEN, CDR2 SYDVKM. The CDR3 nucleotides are TGTGCCAGCAGTTTAGGAGGGGCCGCCCAGGATTTT. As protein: CASSLGGAAQDF.

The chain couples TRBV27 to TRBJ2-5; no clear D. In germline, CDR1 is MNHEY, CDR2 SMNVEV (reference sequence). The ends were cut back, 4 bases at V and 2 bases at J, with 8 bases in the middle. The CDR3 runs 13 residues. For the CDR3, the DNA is TGTGCCAGCAGTTATCGCATTCAAGAGACCCAGTACTTC. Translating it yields CASSYRIQETQYF.

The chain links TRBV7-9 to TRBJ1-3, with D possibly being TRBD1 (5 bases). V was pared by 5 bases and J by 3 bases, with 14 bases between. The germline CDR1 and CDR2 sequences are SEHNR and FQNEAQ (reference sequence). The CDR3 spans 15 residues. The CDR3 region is CASSPGTWDGNTIYF. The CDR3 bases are TGTGCCAGCAGCCCGGGGACGTGGGATGGAAACACCATATATTTT.

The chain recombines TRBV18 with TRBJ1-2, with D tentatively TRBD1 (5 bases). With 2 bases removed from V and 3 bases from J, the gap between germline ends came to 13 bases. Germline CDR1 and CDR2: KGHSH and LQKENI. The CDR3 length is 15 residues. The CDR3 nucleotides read TGTGCCAGCTCACCAGAGGGGCGGGCGGACTATGGCTACACCTTC. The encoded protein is CASSPEGRADYGYTF.

In DNA, the CDR3 is TGTGCCAGCAGTCCAAAGGGAATGCAGGGAATCTACGAGCAGTACTTC. Its protein is CASSPKGMQGIYEQYF. J is TRBJ2-7 and V is TRBV27; possible D gene TRBD1, 5 bases. The V gene lost 5 bases and the J gene lost 3 bases, with 20 bases spanning the gap. The germline gives CDR1 MNHEY, CDR2 SMNVEV (reference sequence). The CDR3 spans 16 residues.

The chain's CDR3 is CASSPVDGEGNEQFF. DNA for the CDR3: TGTGCCAGCAGCCCAGTGGATGGGGAAGGCAATGAGCAGTTCTTC. This chain links TRBV7-6 with TRBJ2-1; the D is unclear. V was pared by 5 bases and J by 6 bases, with 17 bases between. The CDR3 is made up of 15 amino acids. Germline CDR1 is SGHVS and CDR2 is FNYEAQ.

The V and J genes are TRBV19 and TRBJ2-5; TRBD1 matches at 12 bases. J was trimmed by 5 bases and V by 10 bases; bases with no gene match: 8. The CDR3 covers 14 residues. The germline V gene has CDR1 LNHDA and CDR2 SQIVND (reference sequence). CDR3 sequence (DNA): TGTGCCACCCAGGGACAGGGGGCGCGGGAGACCCAGTACTTC. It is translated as CATQGQGARETQYF. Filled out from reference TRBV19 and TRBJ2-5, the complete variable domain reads DGGITQSPKYLFRKEGQNVTLSCEQNLNHDAMYWYRQDPGQGLRLIYYSQIVNDFQKGDIAEGYSVSREKKESFPLTVTSAQKNPTAFYLCATQGQGARETQYFGPGTRLLVL.

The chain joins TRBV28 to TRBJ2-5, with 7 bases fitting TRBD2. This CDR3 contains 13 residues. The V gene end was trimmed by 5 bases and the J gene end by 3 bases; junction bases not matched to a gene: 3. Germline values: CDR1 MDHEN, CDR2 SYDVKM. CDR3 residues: CASSAGTKETQYF. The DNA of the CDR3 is TGTGCCAGCAGTGCCGGGACTAAAGAGACCCAGTACTTC.